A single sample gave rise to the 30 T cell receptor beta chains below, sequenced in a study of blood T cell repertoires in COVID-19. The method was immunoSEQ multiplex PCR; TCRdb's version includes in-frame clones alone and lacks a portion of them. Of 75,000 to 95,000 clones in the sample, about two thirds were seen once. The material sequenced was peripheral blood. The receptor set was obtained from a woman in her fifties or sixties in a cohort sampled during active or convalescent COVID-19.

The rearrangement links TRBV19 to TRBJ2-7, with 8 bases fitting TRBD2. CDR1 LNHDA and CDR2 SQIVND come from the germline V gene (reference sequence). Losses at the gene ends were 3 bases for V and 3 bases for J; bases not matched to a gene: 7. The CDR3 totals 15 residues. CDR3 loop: CASSISGGVIYEQYF. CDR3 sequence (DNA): TGTGCCAGTAGTATCTCGGGGGGGGTAATCTACGAGCAGTACTTC.

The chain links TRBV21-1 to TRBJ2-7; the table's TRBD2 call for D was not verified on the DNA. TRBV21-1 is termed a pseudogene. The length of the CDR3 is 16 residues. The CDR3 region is CASAPGLWGGGYEQYF. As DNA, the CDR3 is TGTGCCAGCGCCCCTGGGTTATGGGGGGGTGGGTACGAGCAGTACTTC.

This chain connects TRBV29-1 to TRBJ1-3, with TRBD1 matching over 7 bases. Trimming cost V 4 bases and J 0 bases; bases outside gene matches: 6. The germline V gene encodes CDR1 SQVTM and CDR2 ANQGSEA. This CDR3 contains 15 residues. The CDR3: CSVGGDSYSGNTIYF. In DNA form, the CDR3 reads TGCAGCGTTGGGGGGGACAGTTACTCTGGAAACACCATATATTTT.

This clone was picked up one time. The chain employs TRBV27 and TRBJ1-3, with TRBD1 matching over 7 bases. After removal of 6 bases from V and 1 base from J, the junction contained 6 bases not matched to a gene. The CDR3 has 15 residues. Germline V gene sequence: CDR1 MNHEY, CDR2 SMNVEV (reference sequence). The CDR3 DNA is TGTGCCAGCAGGCCGACAGGGAGATCTGGAAACACCATATATTTT. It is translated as CASRPTGRSGNTIYF.

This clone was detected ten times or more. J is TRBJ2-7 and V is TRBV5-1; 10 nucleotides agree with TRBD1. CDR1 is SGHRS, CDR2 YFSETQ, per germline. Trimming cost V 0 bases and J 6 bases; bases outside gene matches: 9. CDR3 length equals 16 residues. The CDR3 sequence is CASSLVSPGQGTEQYF. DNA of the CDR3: TGCGCCAGCAGCTTGGTTTCCCCGGGACAGGGGACCGAGCAGTACTTC.

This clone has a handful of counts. In DNA, the CDR3 is TGCGCCAGCAGCCAAGATCGAGCAGGTTGGAATTCACCCCTCCACTTT. As protein: CASSQDRAGWNSPLHF. V usage is TRBV4-1 and J usage is TRBJ1-6; D is undetermined. The germline V gene encodes CDR1 MGHRA and CDR2 YSYEKL. The CDR3 totals 16 residues. The V end lost 0 bases, the J end lost 7 bases, and 13 bases lay between the germline ends.

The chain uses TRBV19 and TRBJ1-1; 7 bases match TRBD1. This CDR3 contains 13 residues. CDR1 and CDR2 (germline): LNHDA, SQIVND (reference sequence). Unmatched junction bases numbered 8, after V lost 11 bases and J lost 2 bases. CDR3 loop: CAALDRANTEAFF. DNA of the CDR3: TGTGCCGCCCTTGACAGGGCCAACACTGAAGCTTTCTTT.

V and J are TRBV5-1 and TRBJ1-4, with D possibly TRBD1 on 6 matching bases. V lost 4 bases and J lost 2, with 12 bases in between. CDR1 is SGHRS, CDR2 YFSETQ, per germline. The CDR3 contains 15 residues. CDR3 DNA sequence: TGCGCCAGCAGCCCCGCGGGGGCGACTAATGAAAAACTGTTTTTT. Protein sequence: CASSPAGATNEKLFF.

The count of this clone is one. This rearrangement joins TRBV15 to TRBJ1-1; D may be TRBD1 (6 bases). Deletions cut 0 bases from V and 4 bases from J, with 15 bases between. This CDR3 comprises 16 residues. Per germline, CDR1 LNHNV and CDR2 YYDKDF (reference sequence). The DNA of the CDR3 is TGTGCCACCAGCAGAGATCTATTGGGACACCTCACTGAAGCTTTCTTT. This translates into CATSRDLLGHLTEAFF.

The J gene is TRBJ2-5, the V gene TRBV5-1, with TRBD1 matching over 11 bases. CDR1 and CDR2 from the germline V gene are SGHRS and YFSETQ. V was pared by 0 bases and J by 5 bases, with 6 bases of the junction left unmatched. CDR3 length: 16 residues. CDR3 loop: CASSLAGTGGGETQYF. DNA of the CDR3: TGCGCCAGCAGCTTGGCCGGGACAGGGGGTGGTGAGACCCAGTACTTC.

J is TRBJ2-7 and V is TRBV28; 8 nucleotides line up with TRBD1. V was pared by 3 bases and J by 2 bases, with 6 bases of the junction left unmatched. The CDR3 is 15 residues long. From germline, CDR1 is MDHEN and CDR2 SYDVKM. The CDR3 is CASSFGRRGPYEQYF. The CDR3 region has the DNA TGTGCCAGCAGTTTTGGTCGCAGGGGGCCCTACGAGCAGTACTTC.

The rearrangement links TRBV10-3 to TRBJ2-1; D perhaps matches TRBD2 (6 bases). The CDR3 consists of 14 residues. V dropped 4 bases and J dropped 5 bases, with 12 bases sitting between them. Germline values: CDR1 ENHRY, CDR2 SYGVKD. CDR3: CAISVGGLDNEQFF. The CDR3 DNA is TGTGCCATCAGTGTGGGGGGATTAGACAATGAGCAGTTCTTC.

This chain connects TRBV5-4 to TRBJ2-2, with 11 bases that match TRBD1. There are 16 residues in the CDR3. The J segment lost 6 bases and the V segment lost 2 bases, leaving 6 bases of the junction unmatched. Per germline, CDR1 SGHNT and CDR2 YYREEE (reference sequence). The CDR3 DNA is TGTGCCAGCAGCTTAGTGGGACAGGGGGTTCCCGGGGAGCTGTTTTTT. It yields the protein CASSLVGQGVPGELFF.

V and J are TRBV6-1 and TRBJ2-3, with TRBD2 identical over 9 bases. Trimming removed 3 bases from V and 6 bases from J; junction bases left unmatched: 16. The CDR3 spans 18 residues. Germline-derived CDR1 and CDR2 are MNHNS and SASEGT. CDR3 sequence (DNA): TGTGCCAGCAGTGAGTTTATCAAGTCGCGGGGGGGCGGCGATACGCAGTATTTT. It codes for CASSEFIKSRGGGDTQYF.

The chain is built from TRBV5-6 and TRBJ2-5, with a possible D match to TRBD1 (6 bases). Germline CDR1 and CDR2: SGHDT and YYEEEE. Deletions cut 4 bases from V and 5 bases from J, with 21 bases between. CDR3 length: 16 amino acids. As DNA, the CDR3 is TGTGCCAGCAGCGTGGGGTTGGGCACAGGGCCTGAGACCCAGTACTTC. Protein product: CASSVGLGTGPETQYF.

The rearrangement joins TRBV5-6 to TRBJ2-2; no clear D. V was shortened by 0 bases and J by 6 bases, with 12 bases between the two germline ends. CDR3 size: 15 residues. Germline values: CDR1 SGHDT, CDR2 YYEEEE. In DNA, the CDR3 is TGTGCCAGCAGCTTGGTCAGGTCCGGCGCCGGGGAGCTGTTTTTT. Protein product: CASSLVRSGAGELFF.

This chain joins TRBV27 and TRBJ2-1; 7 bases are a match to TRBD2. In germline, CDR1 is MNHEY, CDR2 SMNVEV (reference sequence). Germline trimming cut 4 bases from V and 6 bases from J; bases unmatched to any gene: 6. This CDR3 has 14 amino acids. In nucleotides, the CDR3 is TGTGCCAGCAGTTCGCGGACTAGTCTCAATGAGCAGTTCTTC. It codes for CASSSRTSLNEQFF.

The DNA of the CDR3 is TGTGCCAGCAGCTTCGGGACAGGGGATCACTATGGCTACACCTTC. Its translation: CASSFGTGDHYGYTF. J is TRBJ1-2 and V is TRBV5-6, with TRBD1 matching over 10 bases. The CDR3 is 15 amino acids. V was clipped by 2 bases and J by 3 bases; unmatched bases: 4. The germline V gene has CDR1 SGHDT and CDR2 YYEEEE. The full variable domain, completed using reference TRBV5-6 and TRBJ1-2, is DAGVTQSPTHLIKTRGQQVTLRCSPKSGHDTVSWYQQALGQGPQFIFQYYEEEERQRGNFPDRFSGHQFPNYSSELNVNALLLGDSALYLCASSFGTGDHYGYTFGSGTRLTVV.

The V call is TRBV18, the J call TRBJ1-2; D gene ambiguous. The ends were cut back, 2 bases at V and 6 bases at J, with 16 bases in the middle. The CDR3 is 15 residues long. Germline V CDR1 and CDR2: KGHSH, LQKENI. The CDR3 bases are TGTGCCAGCTCACCAATAGAGGGTCTCTCTGATGGCTACACCTTC. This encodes CASSPIEGLSDGYTF. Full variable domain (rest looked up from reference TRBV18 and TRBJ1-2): NAGVMQNPRHLVRRRGQEARLRCSPMKGHSHVYWYRQLPEEGLKFMVYLQKENIIDESGMPKERFSAEFPKEGPSILRIQQVVRGDSAAYFCASSPIEGLSDGYTFGSGTRLTVV.

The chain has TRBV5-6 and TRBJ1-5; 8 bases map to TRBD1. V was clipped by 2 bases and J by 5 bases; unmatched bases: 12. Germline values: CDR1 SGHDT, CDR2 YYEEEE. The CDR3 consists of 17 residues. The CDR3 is CASSFRIGTGWDQPQHF. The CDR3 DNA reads TGTGCCAGCAGCTTCCGAATTGGGACAGGTTGGGATCAGCCCCAGCATTTT. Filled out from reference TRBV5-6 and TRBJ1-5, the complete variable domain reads DAGVTQSPTHLIKTRGQQVTLRCSPKSGHDTVSWYQQALGQGPQFIFQYYEEEERQRGNFPDRFSGHQFPNYSSELNVNALLLGDSALYLCASSFRIGTGWDQPQHFGDGTRLSIL.

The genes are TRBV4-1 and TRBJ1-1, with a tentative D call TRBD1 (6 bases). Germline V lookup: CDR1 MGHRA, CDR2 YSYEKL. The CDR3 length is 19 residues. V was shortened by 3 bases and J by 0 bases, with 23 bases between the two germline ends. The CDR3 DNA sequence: TGCGCCAGCAGCCACGACCCTCGGGGGGGGCGATACATGAACACTGAAGCTTTCTTT. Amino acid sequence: CASSHDPRGGRYMNTEAFF.

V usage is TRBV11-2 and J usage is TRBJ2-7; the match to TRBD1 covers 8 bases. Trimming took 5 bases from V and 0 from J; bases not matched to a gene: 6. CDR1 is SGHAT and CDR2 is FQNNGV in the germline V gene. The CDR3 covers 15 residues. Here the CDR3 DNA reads TGTGCCAGCAGCCTCCCGGACAGGGCCTCCTACGAGCAGTACTTC. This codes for CASSLPDRASYEQYF.

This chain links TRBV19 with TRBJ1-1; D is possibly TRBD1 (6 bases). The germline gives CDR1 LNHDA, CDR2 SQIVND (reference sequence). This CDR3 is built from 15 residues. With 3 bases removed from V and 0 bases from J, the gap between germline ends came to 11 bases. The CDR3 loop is CASSILGALNTEAFF. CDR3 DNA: TGTGCCAGTAGTATTCTGGGGGCATTGAACACTGAAGCTTTCTTT.

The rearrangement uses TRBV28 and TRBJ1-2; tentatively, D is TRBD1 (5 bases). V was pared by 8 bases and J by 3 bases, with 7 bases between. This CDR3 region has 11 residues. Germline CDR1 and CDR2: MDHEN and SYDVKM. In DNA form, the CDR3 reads TGTGCCAGCGGGACTTACTATGGCTACACCTTC. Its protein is CASGTYYGYTF.

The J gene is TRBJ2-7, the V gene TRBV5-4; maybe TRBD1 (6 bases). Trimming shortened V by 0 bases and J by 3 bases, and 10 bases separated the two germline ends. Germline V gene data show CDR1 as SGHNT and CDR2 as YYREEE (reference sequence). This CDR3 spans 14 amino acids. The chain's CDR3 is CASSLGGHFYEQYF. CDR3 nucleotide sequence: TGTGCCAGCAGCTTGGGGGGACACTTCTACGAGCAGTACTTC. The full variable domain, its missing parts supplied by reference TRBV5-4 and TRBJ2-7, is ETGVTQSPTHLIKTRGQQVTLRCSSQSGHNTVSWYQQALGQGPQFIFQYYREEENGRGNFPPRFSGLQFPNYSSELNVNALELDDSALYLCASSLGGHFYEQYFGPGTRLTVT.

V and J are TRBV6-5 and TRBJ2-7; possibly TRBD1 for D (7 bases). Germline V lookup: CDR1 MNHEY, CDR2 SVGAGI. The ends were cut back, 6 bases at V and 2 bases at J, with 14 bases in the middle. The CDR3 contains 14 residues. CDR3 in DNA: TGTGCCAGCAGAACGACAGGGAGGACCTACGAGCAGTACTTC. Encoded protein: CASRTTGRTYEQYF.

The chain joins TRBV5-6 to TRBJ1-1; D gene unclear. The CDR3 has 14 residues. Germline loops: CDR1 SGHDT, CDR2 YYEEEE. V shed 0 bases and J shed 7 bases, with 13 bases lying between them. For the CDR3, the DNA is TGTGCCAGCAGCTTGGACCGGTTGAGCATTGAAGCTTTCTTT. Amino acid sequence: CASSLDRLSIEAFF.

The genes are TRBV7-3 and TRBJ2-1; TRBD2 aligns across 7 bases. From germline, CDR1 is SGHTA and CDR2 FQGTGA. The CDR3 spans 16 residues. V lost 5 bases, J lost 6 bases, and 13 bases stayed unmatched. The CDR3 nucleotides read TGTGCCAGCAGCCCTACCGGGACTATAGGGTCCAATGAGCAGTTCTTC. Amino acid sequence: CASSPTGTIGSNEQFF.

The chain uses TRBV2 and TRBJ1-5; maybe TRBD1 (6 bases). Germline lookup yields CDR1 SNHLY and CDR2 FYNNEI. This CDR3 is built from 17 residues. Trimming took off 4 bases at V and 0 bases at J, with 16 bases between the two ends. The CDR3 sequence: CASSGGARGISNQPQHF. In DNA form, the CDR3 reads TGTGCCAGCAGTGGAGGGGCGAGGGGGATTAGCAATCAGCCCCAGCATTTT.

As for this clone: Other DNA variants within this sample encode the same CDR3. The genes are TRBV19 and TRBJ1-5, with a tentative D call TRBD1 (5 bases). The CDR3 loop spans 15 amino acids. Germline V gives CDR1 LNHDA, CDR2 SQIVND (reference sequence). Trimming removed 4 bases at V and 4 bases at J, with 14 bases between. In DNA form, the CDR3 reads TGTGCCAGTAGTACCGGGTCGGGGGGAAATCAGCCCCAGCATTTT. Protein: CASSTGSGGNQPQHF. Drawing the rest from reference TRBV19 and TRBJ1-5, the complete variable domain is DGGITQSPKYLFRKEGQNVTLSCEQNLNHDAMYWYRQDPGQGLRLIYYSQIVNDFQKGDIAEGYSVSREKKESFPLTVTSAQKNPTAFYLCASSTGSGGNQPQHFGDGTRLSIL.